These 9 T cell receptor beta chains share one sample of origin, sequenced in a study of chemoradiotherapy in HPV16-positive cancers. TCRdb's copy holds only in-frame clones and misses some; the assay was immunoSEQ multiplex PCR. The sample shows roughly 4,900 clones, around 90% of them seen only once. The specimen comprised tumor tissue, sampled from a patient who underwent chemoradiotherapy. These receptors all stem from a human donor with HPV-associated anogenital cancer.

The V gene is TRBV11-2, the J gene TRBJ2-1, with 13 positions matching TRBD2. The J segment lost 8 bases and the V segment lost 1 base, leaving 2 bases of the junction unmatched. The CDR3 extends over 15 amino acids. The germline V gene encodes CDR1 SGHAT and CDR2 FQNNGV. In DNA, the CDR3 is TGTGCCAGCAGCTTAGTGGGGACTAGCGGGGATGAGCAGTTCTTC. Translation gives CASSLVGTSGDEQFF. The whole variable domain, filled in from reference TRBV11-2 and TRBJ2-1, reads EAGVAQSPRYKIIEKRQSVAFWCNPISGHATLYWYQQILGQGPKLLIQFQNNGVVDDSQLPKDRFSAERLKGVDSTLKIQPAKLEDSAVYLCASSLVGTSGDEQFFGPGTRLTVL.

This clone has more than one count but fewer than ten. This rearrangement joins TRBV7-2 to TRBJ1-1, with TRBD1 as a possible D gene (6 bases). Germline loops: CDR1 SGHTA, CDR2 FQGNSA. V lost 5 bases and J lost 3, with 16 bases in between. CDR3 length equals 15 residues. The CDR3 spells CASSQRGGRHTEAFF. The CDR3 nucleotides are TGTGCCAGCAGCCAGAGGGGGGGTCGGCACACTGAAGCTTTCTTT.

The rearrangement joins TRBV7-2 to TRBJ2-7, with 7 nucleotides matching TRBD2. V lost 1 base to trimming and J lost 3 bases; unmatched junction nucleotides: 6. This CDR3 region has 15 residues. CDR1 SGHTA and CDR2 FQGNSA come from the germline V gene. As DNA, the CDR3 is TGTGCCAGCAGCTTAGGGTCGACTAGCCACTACGAGCAGTACTTC. Residues: CASSLGSTSHYEQYF. Using reference TRBV7-2 and TRBJ2-7 for the parts outside the CDR3, the full variable domain is GAGVSQSPSNKVTEKGKDVELRCDPISGHTALYWYRQSLGQGLEFLIYFQGNSAPDKSGLPSDRFSAERTGGSVSTLTIQRTQQEDSAVYLCASSLGSTSHYEQYFGPGTRLTVT.

This clone has a single count. The chain links TRBV29-1 to TRBJ2-7; D remains unclear. The CDR3 length is 11 residues. The V end lost 7 bases, the J end lost 1 base, and 8 bases lay between the germline ends. The germline V gene encodes CDR1 SQVTM and CDR2 ANQGSEA. CDR3 nucleotides: TGCAGCGGACGATCTTCCTACGAGCAGTACTTC. Amino acids: CSGRSSYEQYF.

This clone was recorded only once. The chain uses TRBV6-5 and TRBJ2-1; D possibly corresponds to TRBD2 (6 bases). Trimming stripped 0 bases from V and 5 bases from J, with 11 bases between. This CDR3 comprises 15 residues. Looked up from germline, CDR1 is MNHEY and CDR2 is SVGAGI. CDR3: CASSYSRLENNEQFF. The CDR3 coding sequence is TGTGCCAGCAGTTACTCGAGACTAGAGAACAATGAGCAGTTCTTC.

V usage is TRBV7-9 and J usage is TRBJ2-7, with a possible D match to TRBD1 (6 bases). The V gene lost 5 bases and the J gene lost 7 bases, with 18 bases spanning the gap. Per germline, CDR1 SEHNR and CDR2 FQNEAQ (reference sequence). The CDR3 contains 14 residues. The CDR3 region has the DNA TGTGCCAGCAGCCTTACAGGGCCGACAAGGGAGCAGTACTTC. Translation: CASSLTGPTREQYF.

The rearrangement links TRBV21-1 to TRBJ2-5; TRBD2 is taken as the D call from the table, unchecked against the DNA. TRBV21-1 is tagged as a pseudogene. CDR3 length equals 14 residues. This CDR3 reads CALHIGGNQETQYF. CDR3 in DNA: TGTGCCCTACACATTGGAGGGAACCAAGAGACCCAGTACTTC.

The gene calls are TRBV7-2 and TRBJ2-7; D may be TRBD2 (6 bases). The CDR3 has 17 residues. V dropped 1 base and J dropped 0 bases, with 16 bases sitting between them. The germline gives CDR1 SGHTA, CDR2 FQGNSA. The DNA for the CDR3 is TGTGCCAGCAGCTTAGTAGCGGCAGGAGCCAGCTCCTACGAGCAGTACTTC. Translation gives CASSLVAAGASSYEQYF. The entire variable domain, with the rest obtained from reference TRBV7-2 and TRBJ2-7, is as follows: GAGVSQSPSNKVTEKGKDVELRCDPISGHTALYWYRQSLGQGLEFLIYFQGNSAPDKSGLPSDRFSAERTGGSVSTLTIQRTQQEDSAVYLCASSLVAAGASSYEQYFGPGTRLTVT.

The chain employs TRBV4-1 and TRBJ1-1, with TRBD1 as a possible D gene (5 bases). Germline V gives CDR1 MGHRA, CDR2 YSYEKL. CDR3 length: 15 residues. Trimming pared 3 bases from V and 0 bases from J, leaving 11 bases between. CDR3 sequence (DNA): TGCGCCAGCAGCCAGCCCACGACAGTGAACACTGAAGCTTTCTTT. Translation gives CASSQPTTVNTEAFF.